This TCR beta chain came from a study of post-analysis software for immune sequencing data. Study results and caveats: With TRBV5-6, TRBV5-1 and TRBV20-1 included, about 5 TRBV segments were more frequent in patients than in controls.

cDNA libraries for TCR beta contained unique molecular identifiers. One entry per CDR3 protein results from TCRdb running MiXCR on the PCR reads. The sample records roughly 540,000 distinct CDR3 sequences, less than 40% being singletons. The CDR3 runs 14 residues. Germline V gene sequence: CDR1 DFQATT, CDR2 SNEGSKA (reference sequence). V lost 0 bases, J lost 6 bases, and 13 bases lay in between. Turning to this clonotype: What it binds is not known.

This TCR was sampled from a girl under 18 with multiple sclerosis. Sequences were obtained from blood. The rearrangement uses TRBV20-1 and TRBJ2-3; either TRBD1 or TRBD2 may fit D (5 bases each). The CDR3 here is CSAREYGGDDTQYF. The CDR3, as DNA: TGCAGTGCTAGAGAGTATGGGGGTGACGATACGCAGTATTTT.